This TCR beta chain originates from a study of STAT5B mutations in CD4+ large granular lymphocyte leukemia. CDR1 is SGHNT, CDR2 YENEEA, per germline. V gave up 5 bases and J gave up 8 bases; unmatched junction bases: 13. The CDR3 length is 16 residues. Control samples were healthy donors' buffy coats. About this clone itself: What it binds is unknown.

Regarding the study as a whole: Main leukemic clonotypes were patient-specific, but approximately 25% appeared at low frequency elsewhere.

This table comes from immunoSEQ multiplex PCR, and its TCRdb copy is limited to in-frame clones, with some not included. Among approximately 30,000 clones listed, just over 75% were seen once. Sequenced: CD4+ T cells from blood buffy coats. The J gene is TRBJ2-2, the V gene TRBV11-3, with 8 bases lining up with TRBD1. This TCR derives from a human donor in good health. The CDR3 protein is CASSQMGRGLSGELFF. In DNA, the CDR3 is TGTGCCAGCAGCCAAATGGGCAGGGGGCTATCTGGGGAGCTGTTTTTT. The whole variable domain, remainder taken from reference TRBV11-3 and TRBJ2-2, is EAGVVQSPRYKIIEKKQPVAFWCNPISGHNTLYWYLQNLGQGPELLIRYENEEAVDDSQLPKDRFSAERLKGVDSTLKIQPAELGDSAVYLCASSQMGRGLSGELFFGEGSRLTVL.